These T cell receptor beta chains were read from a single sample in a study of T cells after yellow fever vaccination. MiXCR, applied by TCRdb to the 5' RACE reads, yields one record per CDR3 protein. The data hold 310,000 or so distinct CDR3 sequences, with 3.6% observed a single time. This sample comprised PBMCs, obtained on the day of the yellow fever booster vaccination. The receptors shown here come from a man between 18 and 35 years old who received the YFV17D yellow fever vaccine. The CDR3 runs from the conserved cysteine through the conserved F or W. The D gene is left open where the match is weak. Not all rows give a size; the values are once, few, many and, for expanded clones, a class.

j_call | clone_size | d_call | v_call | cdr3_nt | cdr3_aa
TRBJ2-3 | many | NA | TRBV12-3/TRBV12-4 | TGTGCCACCCCGGGGGCGAGCACAGATACGCAGTATTTT | CATPGASTDTQYF
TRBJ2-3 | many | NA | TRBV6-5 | TGTGCCAGCAGTTACTCCTACGGGGGCACAGATACGCAGTATTTT | CASSYSYGGTDTQYF
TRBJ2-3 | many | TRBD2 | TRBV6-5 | TGTGCCAGCAGTTACTTGGGACTAGGGGGAGATACGCAGTATTTT | CASSYLGLGGDTQYF
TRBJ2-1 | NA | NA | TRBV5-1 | TGCGCCAGCAGCTTGTTCACAGGCAATGAGCAGTTCTTC | CASSLFTGNEQFF
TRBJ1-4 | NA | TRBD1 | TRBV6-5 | TGTGCCAGCAGTAACCCCGGGACAGATAATGAAAAACTGTTTTTT | CASSNPGTDNEKLFF
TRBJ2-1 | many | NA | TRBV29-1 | TGCAGCGGTGCCGGGACCGCTTCTGGCTGGGAGCAGTTCTTC | CSGAGTASGWEQFF
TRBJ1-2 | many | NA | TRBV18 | TGTGCCAGCTCTCAGTATGGCTACACCTTC | CASSQYGYTF
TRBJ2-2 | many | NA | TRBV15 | TGTGCCACCAGCAGAGCTCGACACCCGACGGTACACACCGGGGAGCTGTTTTTT | CATSRARHPTVHTGELFF
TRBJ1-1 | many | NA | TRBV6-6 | TGTGCCAGCAGTTTCACTGATGGAAACACTGAAGCTTTCTTT | CASSFTDGNTEAFF
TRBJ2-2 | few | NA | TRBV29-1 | TGCAGCGTTGCAGGGGTTGGCACCGGGGAGCTGTTTTTT | CSVAGVGTGELFF
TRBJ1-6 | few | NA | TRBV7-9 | TGTGCCAGCAGGAGGGGCATATCACCCCTCCACTTT | CASRRGISPLHF
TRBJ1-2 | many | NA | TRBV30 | TGTGCCTGGAGTGTCCCCCCAGCAGGGAGCTATGGCTACACCTTC | CAWSVPPAGSYGYTF
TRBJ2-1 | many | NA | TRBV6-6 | TGTGCCAGCAGAATTCAGGAGCCCAATGAGCAGTTCTTC | CASRIQEPNEQFF
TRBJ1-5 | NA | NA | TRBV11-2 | TGTGCCAGCAGCTTAGGGACAGAGCCTTATAGCAATCAGCCCCAGCATTTT | CASSLGTEPYSNQPQHF
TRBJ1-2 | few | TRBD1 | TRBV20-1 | TGCAGTGCTAGAGAGACAGGGCGGGGGAACTATGGCTACACCTTC | CSARETGRGNYGYTF
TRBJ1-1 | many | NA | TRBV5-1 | TGCGCCAGCAGCTTCAGAAGAGAGAACACTGAAGCTTTCTTT | CASSFRRENTEAFF
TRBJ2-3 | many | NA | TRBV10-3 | TGTGCCATCAGGAGGGACGGGTCAGATACGCAGTATTTT | CAIRRDGSDTQYF
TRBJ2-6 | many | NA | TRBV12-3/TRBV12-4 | TGTGCCAGCAGCCTAGGTGCTGGGGCCAACGTCCTGACTTTC | CASSLGAGANVLTF
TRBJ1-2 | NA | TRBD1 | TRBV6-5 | TGTGCCAGCAGTTATACGACAGGGGGCTACTATGGCTACACCTTC | CASSYTTGGYYGYTF
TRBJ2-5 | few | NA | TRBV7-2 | TGTGCCAGCAGCCTCCCCTCGGAGACCCAGTACTTC | CASSLPSETQYF
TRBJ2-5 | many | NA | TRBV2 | TGTGCCAGCACCCCTAGGACCGAGCTACAAGAGACCCAGTACTTC | CASTPRTELQETQYF
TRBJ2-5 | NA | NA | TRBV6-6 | TGTGCCAGCTGGGTCCCCGGAGGTTTGGAGACCCAGTACTTC | CASWVPGGLETQYF
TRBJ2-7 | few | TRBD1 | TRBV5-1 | TGCGCCAGCAGCTCGGGACAGGAATGGGACGAGCAGTACTTC | CASSSGQEWDEQYF
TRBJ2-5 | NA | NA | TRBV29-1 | TGCAGCGTTGTGCCTAGCGTATATCAAGAGACCCAGTACTTC | CSVVPSVYQETQYF
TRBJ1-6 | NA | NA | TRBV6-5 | TGTGCCAGCACGGGGTGGGTCGTCGGGAATTCACCCCTCCACTTT | CASTGWVVGNSPLHF
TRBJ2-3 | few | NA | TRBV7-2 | TGTGCCAGCAGCACCCAGACAGGTCCAGATACGCAGTATTTT | CASSTQTGPDTQYF
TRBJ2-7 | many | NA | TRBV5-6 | TGTGCCAGCAGGAAGACAGGATTCTCCTACGAGCAGTACTTC | CASRKTGFSYEQYF
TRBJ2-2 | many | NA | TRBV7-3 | TGTGCCAGCAGCTTAATGGAGGGAATTGATCCCGGGGAGCTGTTTTTT | CASSLMEGIDPGELFF
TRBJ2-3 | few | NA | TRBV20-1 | TGCAGTGCTCCCCCGGTTATCCGCACAGATACGCAGTATTTT | CSAPPVIRTDTQYF
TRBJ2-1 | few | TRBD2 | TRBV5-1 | TGCGCCAGCAGCTTGGGCGGGGGGGCCTTAAATGAGCAGTTCTTC | CASSLGGGALNEQFF
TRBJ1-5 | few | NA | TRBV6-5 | TGTGCCAGCAGTTCTAGAGGTCCCCAAAGCAATCAGCCCCAGCATTTT | CASSSRGPQSNQPQHF
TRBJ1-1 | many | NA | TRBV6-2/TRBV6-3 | TGTGCCAGCAGTTACGACCCAGGTGTGAACACTGAAGCTTTCTTT | CASSYDPGVNTEAFF
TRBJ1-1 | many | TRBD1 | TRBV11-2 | TGTGCCAGCAGCTTACAGGGGGACACTGAAGCTTTCTTT | CASSLQGDTEAFF
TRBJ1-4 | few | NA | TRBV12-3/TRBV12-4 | TGTGCCAGCAGTTCCACACCCAGAGAAAAACTGTTTTTT | CASSSTPREKLFF